Shown below are 20 T cell receptor beta chains from a single sample sequenced in a study of cytomegalovirus exposure and HLA in healthy donors. The PCR used 60 Vbeta and 13 Jbeta primers. Libraries were prepared by immunoSEQ multiplex PCR; TCRdb keeps only in-frame clonotypes and omits some of them. The profile shows tens of thousands of clones, roughly 80% of them singletons. Input material: PBMCs. The receptor set was obtained from a man aged 50 or older in good health and CMV-seropositive.

This chain joins TRBV2 and TRBJ1-1; D possibly corresponds to TRBD1 (5 bases). Germline CDR1 is SNHLY and CDR2 is FYNNEI. The CDR3 consists of 15 residues. V gave up 4 bases and J gave up 6 bases, with 18 bases separating them. CDR3 sequence reads: CASSGSARARAEAFF. The CDR3, as DNA: TGTGCCAGCAGTGGTTCTGCTAGGGCCAGGGCTGAAGCTTTCTTT.

This chain joins TRBV14 and TRBJ2-1; 9 bases fit TRBD2. CDR3 size: 15 residues. CDR1 is SGHDN, CDR2 FVKESK, per germline. Trimming removed 5 bases from V and 4 bases from J; junction bases left unmatched: 6. CDR3 DNA: TGTGCCAGCAGCTCTCTAGCGGGAATTTACAATGAGCAGTTCTTC. The encoded protein is CASSSLAGIYNEQFF.

The V and J genes are TRBV28 and TRBJ2-7; a possible D gene is TRBD2 (5 bases). Trimming shortened V by 6 bases and J by 7 bases, and 19 bases separated the two germline ends. The germline V gene encodes CDR1 MDHEN and CDR2 SYDVKM. CDR3 length equals 14 residues. The CDR3 DNA sequence: TGTGCCAGCAGCCATGCCTTGGACCCGGGGGAGCAGTACTTC. This translates into CASSHALDPGEQYF.

The chain uses TRBV2 and TRBJ2-7; 10 bases map to TRBD2. This CDR3 contains 15 residues. CDR1 and CDR2 (germline): SNHLY, FYNNEI. The ends lost 5 bases at V and 6 bases at J; junction bases unmatched: 10. Here the CDR3 reads CASSPFTSGAGEQYF. In DNA, the CDR3 is TGTGCCAGCAGTCCTTTTACTAGCGGGGCCGGCGAGCAGTACTTC.

V gene TRBV11-2 combines with J gene TRBJ2-2, with no clear D. The length of the CDR3 is 14 residues. V dropped 8 bases and J dropped 2 bases, with 12 bases sitting between them. Germline V lookup: CDR1 SGHAT, CDR2 FQNNGV. Here the CDR3 DNA reads TGTGCCAGCTCTACCGCGGCTAACACCGGGGAGCTGTTTTTT. Its translation: CASSTAANTGELFF.

This clone was recorded only once. The V call is TRBV9, the J call TRBJ2-1; 9 positions agree with TRBD2. Trimming at V came to 0 bases and at J to 4 bases, leaving 5 bases not matched to a gene. Germline-derived CDR1 and CDR2 are SGDLS and YYNGEE. CDR3 size: 16 residues. The CDR3 region is CASSVGAGGLYNEQFF. In DNA, the CDR3 is TGTGCCAGCAGCGTAGGCGCGGGAGGGCTATACAATGAGCAGTTCTTC.

The V and J genes are TRBV6-1 and TRBJ2-7; TRBD1 might be the D (6 bases). Trimming took 6 bases from V and 3 from J, leaving 18 bases between them. The CDR3 consists of 15 residues. In germline, CDR1 is MNHNS, CDR2 SASEGT. CDR3 in DNA: TGTGCCAGCAGGAAGAACAGGGTAGAGGGCTACGAGCAGTACTTC. The encoded protein is CASRKNRVEGYEQYF.

This chain joins TRBV6-5 and TRBJ2-7, with 9 bases matching TRBD2. Germline-derived CDR1 and CDR2 are MNHEY and SVGAGI. The CDR3 is 13 amino acids. V was clipped by 6 bases and J by 5 bases; unmatched bases: 5. The CDR3 reads CASSRGLADEQYF. CDR3 DNA sequence: TGTGCCAGCAGCCGGGGACTAGCTGACGAGCAGTACTTC.

The chain combines TRBV6-5 with TRBJ2-1; TRBD2 matches at 9 bases. The CDR3 spans 15 residues. After removal of 6 bases from V and 6 bases from J, the junction contained 9 bases not matched to a gene. CDR1 and CDR2 from the germline V gene are MNHEY and SVGAGI. The CDR3 loop is CASSFTSGRRNEQFF. Here the CDR3 DNA reads TGTGCCAGCAGCTTCACTAGCGGGCGTCGCAATGAGCAGTTCTTC.

V is TRBV7-3 and J is TRBJ1-1; D is unresolved. Germline lookup yields CDR1 SGHTA and CDR2 FQGTGA. V lost 2 bases, J lost 3 bases, and 10 bases lay in between. The CDR3 runs to 14 residues. The CDR3 region is CASSLSRGDTEAFF. The CDR3, as DNA: TGTGCCAGCAGCTTATCTCGGGGTGACACTGAAGCTTTCTTT.

The chain carries TRBV7-9 and TRBJ1-2; 7 nucleotides agree with TRBD1. The ends lost 1 base at V and 2 bases at J; junction bases unmatched: 4. The CDR3 consists of 15 residues. Germline CDR1 reads SEHNR; CDR2 reads FQNEAQ (reference sequence). In nucleotides, the CDR3 is TGTGCCAGCAGCTTAGGGAGACAGGGCAACTATGGCTACACCTTC. It specifies CASSLGRQGNYGYTF.

The chain combines TRBV2 with TRBJ2-5; possible D gene TRBD2, 6 bases. Germline loops: CDR1 SNHLY, CDR2 FYNNEI. The CDR3 loop spans 13 amino acids. Trimming shortened V by 3 bases and J by 7 bases, and 12 bases separated the two germline ends. The CDR3 loop reads CASSEGTEGTQYF. CDR3 coding DNA: TGTGCCAGCAGTGAGGGTACGGAGGGGACCCAGTACTTC.

Points on this clone: A read error may account for a junction end that differs from germline. The J gene is TRBJ2-2, the V gene TRBV5-1; D gene unclear. Looked up from germline, CDR1 is SGHRS and CDR2 is YFSETQ. This CDR3 spans 14 amino acids. CDR3 region: CVSSLVIDTGELFF. CDR3 nucleotides: TGCGTCAGCAGCTTGGTTATTGACACCGGGGAGCTGTTTTTT.

This chain connects TRBV4-2 to TRBJ1-1; unclear D gene. Trimming left V 1 base short and J 1 base short, with 13 bases between. There are 16 residues in the CDR3. Germline V CDR1 and CDR2: LGHNA, YNFKEQ. The CDR3 reads CASSQALGGPNTEAFF. CDR3 bases: TGTGCCAGCAGCCAAGCGCTGGGAGGGCCGAACACTGAAGCTTTCTTT.

This clone was picked up a small number of times. V is TRBV2 and J is TRBJ2-3; D uncertain. CDR3 length equals 12 residues. The V gene lost 3 bases and the J gene lost 9 bases, with 10 bases spanning the gap. Looked up from germline, CDR1 is SNHLY and CDR2 is FYNNEI. CDR3 region: CASSDRASTQYF. Here the CDR3 DNA reads TGTGCCAGCAGTGATCGAGCATCGACGCAGTATTTT.

V gene TRBV11-3 combines with J gene TRBJ2-5; D may be TRBD1 (5 bases). Trimming pared 4 bases from V and 5 bases from J, leaving 20 bases between. The CDR3 runs 16 residues. Germline CDR1 reads SGHNT; CDR2 reads YENEEA. CDR3 amino acids: CASSSSFGARMETQYF. The CDR3 bases are TGTGCCAGCAGCTCCAGTTTTGGGGCCCGGATGGAGACCCAGTACTTC.

This rearrangement joins TRBV5-1 to TRBJ1-2; weak D call: TRBD1 (6 bases). The germline V gene has CDR1 SGHRS and CDR2 YFSETQ. V was shortened by 0 bases and J by 0 bases, with 9 bases between the two germline ends. The CDR3 is 15 amino acids. The CDR3 sequence is CASSLGGGANYGYTF. The CDR3 region has the DNA TGCGCCAGCAGCTTGGGAGGGGGAGCTAACTATGGCTACACCTTC.

Points on this clone: The same CDR3 can be traced to other DNA sequences in this sample. The genes are TRBV7-9 and TRBJ2-7, with D possibly being TRBD1 (5 bases). Trimming left V 0 bases short and J 2 bases short, with 11 bases between. The CDR3 extends over 15 amino acids. CDR1 SEHNR and CDR2 FQNEAQ come from the germline V gene (reference sequence). In DNA form, the CDR3 reads TGTGCCAGCAGCTTAGCATCAGGGAAAACCTACGAGCAGTACTTC. Translating gives CASSLASGKTYEQYF.

The rearrangement joins TRBV5-1 to TRBJ1-2, with 8 bases aligning to TRBD1. CDR1 and CDR2 from the germline V gene are SGHRS and YFSETQ. The CDR3 totals 15 residues. With V trimmed by 7 bases and J by 5 bases, 13 bases remained unmatched. DNA for the CDR3: TGCGCCAGCCACACAATGCCGGGACAGGATTATGGCTACACCTTC. This sequence encodes CASHTMPGQDYGYTF.

The rearrangement joins TRBV15 to TRBJ1-1, with 7 bases fitting TRBD1. CDR3 length equals 16 residues. Per germline, CDR1 LNHNV and CDR2 YYDKDF (reference sequence). V lost 1 base and J lost 4; bases outside the gene matches: 9. CDR3 sequence: CATSRGGTAITTEAFF. The CDR3 DNA follows: TGTGCCACCAGCAGAGGCGGGACAGCGATCACCACTGAAGCTTTCTTT.